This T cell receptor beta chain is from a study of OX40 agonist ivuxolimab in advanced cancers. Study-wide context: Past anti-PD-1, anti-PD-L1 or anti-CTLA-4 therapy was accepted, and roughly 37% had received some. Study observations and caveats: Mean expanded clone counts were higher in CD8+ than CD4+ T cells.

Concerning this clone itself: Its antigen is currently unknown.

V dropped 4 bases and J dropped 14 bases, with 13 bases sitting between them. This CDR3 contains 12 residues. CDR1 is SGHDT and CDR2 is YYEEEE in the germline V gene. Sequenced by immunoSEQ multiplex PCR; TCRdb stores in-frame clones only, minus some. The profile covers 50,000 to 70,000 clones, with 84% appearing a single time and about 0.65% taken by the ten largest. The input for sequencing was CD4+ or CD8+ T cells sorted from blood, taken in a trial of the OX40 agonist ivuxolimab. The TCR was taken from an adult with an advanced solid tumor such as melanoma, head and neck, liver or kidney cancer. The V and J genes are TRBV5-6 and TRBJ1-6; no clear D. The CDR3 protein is CASSLDRSSLHF. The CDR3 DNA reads TGTGCCAGCAGCCTTGACCGGTCCTCCCTCCACTTT.